The 25 T cell receptor beta chains below all came from one sample that was sequenced in a study of control samples from healthy donors and cancer patients. The protocol was immunoSEQ multiplex PCR, while the TCRdb copy is restricted to in-frame clones and leaves out a portion. The table includes about 82,000 clones, over 90% detected once. The specimen was blood. The receptors come from a woman aged 18 to 35 in good health.

This chain links TRBV3-1 (or the pseudogene TRBV3-2) with TRBJ2-4, with 8 bases identical to TRBD1. J was trimmed by 3 bases and V by 3 bases; bases with no gene match: 1. CDR1 and CDR2 from the germline V gene are LGHDT and YNNKEL (reference sequence). This CDR3 comprises 14 residues. The CDR3 DNA reads as TGTGCCAGCAGCCATGGACAGGGCAAAAACATTCAGTACTTC. Amino acid sequence: CASSHGQGKNIQYF.

V is TRBV6-5 and J is TRBJ2-7; D might be TRBD1 (7 bases). V was shortened by 8 bases and J by 3 bases, with 17 bases between the two germline ends. Germline CDR1 is MNHEY and CDR2 is SVGAGI. The CDR3 has 14 amino acids. CDR3 in amino acids: CASGLGGGGYEQYF. CDR3 sequence (DNA): TGTGCCAGCGGTCTAGGAGGGGGCGGCTACGAGCAGTACTTC.

The gene calls are TRBV19 and TRBJ1-1; D gene unclear. The CDR3 is 14 residues long. Germline V gene lookup returns CDR1 LNHDA and CDR2 SQIVND (reference sequence). V lost 6 bases and J 1 base, leaving 12 bases between the germline ends. The CDR3 region is CASSTRVRNTEAFF. The CDR3 nucleotides read TGTGCCAGTAGCACTCGGGTGAGGAACACTGAAGCTTTCTTT.

This chain links TRBV7-2 with TRBJ2-3; D gene ambiguous. The CDR3 extends over 15 amino acids. Trimming left V 1 base short and J 0 bases short, with 8 bases between. In germline, CDR1 is SGHTA, CDR2 FQGNSA. CDR3 nucleotide sequence: TGTGCCAGCAGCTTAGGTCCTTCTAGCACAGATACGCAGTATTTT. Translating gives CASSLGPSSTDTQYF.

V and J are TRBV15 and TRBJ1-2; TRBD1 is a possible D gene (5 bases). The V end lost 1 base, the J end lost 3 bases, and 9 bases lay between the germline ends. CDR1 and CDR2 (germline): LNHNV, YYDKDF (reference sequence). CDR3 size: 14 residues. Here the CDR3 DNA reads TGTGCCACCAGCAGAGCCGGGACGGACTATGGCTACACCTTC. The encoded protein is CATSRAGTDYGYTF.

The rearrangement links TRBV11-3 to TRBJ2-7; D is undetermined. V dropped 5 bases and J dropped 7 bases, with 9 bases sitting between them. This CDR3 contains 11 residues. CDR1 is SGHNT, CDR2 YENEEA, per germline. The CDR3 DNA sequence: TGTGCCAGCAGCCCAAGTCTAGAGCAGTACTTC. Translating it yields CASSPSLEQYF.

The V call is TRBV7-2, the J call TRBJ2-3; D might be TRBD2 (6 bases). Deletions cut 3 bases from V and 8 bases from J, with 6 bases between. The V gene's germline CDR1 is SGHTA and CDR2 FQGNSA. CDR3 length equals 11 residues. For the CDR3, the DNA is TGTGCCAGCAGCTTCGGGGGTACGCAGTATTTT. This sequence encodes CASSFGGTQYF.

The rearrangement uses TRBV24-1 and TRBJ2-3; 10 bases are shared with TRBD2. Unmatched junction bases numbered 9, after V lost 4 bases and J lost 0 bases. The CDR3 runs to 18 residues. The germline CDR1 and CDR2 sequences are KGHDR and SFDVKD. CDR3 sequence: CATSDVSSGSYSTDTQYF. The CDR3, as DNA: TGTGCCACCAGTGACGTCTCTAGCGGGAGTTATAGCACAGATACGCAGTATTTT.

This chain joins TRBV28 and TRBJ2-7; D may match TRBD1 or TRBD2 (5 bases each). V lost 6 bases and J lost 2, with 20 bases in between. Looked up from germline, CDR1 is MDHEN and CDR2 is SYDVKM. The length of the CDR3 is 16 residues. The CDR3 region is CASRHLDSLGAYEQYF. Here the CDR3 DNA reads TGTGCCAGCAGACACCTAGACAGTCTCGGGGCCTACGAGCAGTACTTC.

The CDR3 nucleotides read TGTGCCAGCAGTTATCGGACAGGTGTAGATATTAACTATGGCTACACCTTC. It specifies CASSYRTGVDINYGYTF. V usage is TRBV6-2 or TRBV6-3 and J usage is TRBJ1-2; 7 bases are shared with TRBD1. J gave up 1 base and V 3 bases, and 11 bases lay outside the gene matches. Germline CDR1 and CDR2: MNHEY and SVGEGT. The CDR3 has 17 amino acids.

The chain is built from TRBV19 and TRBJ1-5; 7 nucleotides line up with TRBD1. The CDR3 spans 15 residues. Germline V lookup: CDR1 LNHDA, CDR2 SQIVND (reference sequence). The V segment lost 7 bases and the J segment 6 bases; nucleotides outside the gene matches: 12. CDR3 sequence: CASTRDSSGGQPQHF. Written as DNA, the CDR3 is TGTGCCAGTACCAGGGACAGCTCGGGAGGTCAGCCCCAGCATTTT.

The rearrangement uses TRBV7-2 and TRBJ2-3; D possibly corresponds to TRBD2 (5 bases). Germline V gives CDR1 SGHTA, CDR2 FQGNSA. V lost 3 bases to trimming and J lost 5 bases, with 9 bases between them. The CDR3 covers 13 residues. The CDR3, as DNA: TGTGCCAGCAGCTTCCCCGGAGGAGATACGCAGTATTTT. It specifies CASSFPGGDTQYF.

The V call is TRBV10-3, the J call TRBJ1-5, with a possible D match to TRBD1 (5 bases). CDR1 ENHRY and CDR2 SYGVKD come from the germline V gene. The CDR3 contains 15 residues. V lost 3 bases, J lost 1 base, and 10 bases lay in between. CDR3 amino acids: CAISDWGSSNQPQHF. The CDR3 coding sequence is TGTGCCATCAGTGATTGGGGGAGCAGCAATCAGCCCCAGCATTTT.

The V call is TRBV6-7, the J call TRBJ1-5, with 7 bases fitting TRBD1. TRBV6-7 is filed as an ORF, its function uncertain. V lost 7 bases, J lost 2 bases, and 20 bases stayed unmatched. CDR3 length: 19 amino acids. For the CDR3, the DNA is TGTGCCAGCACTTTCATACCGGGACAGATCACGTTGGGCAATCAGCCCCAGCATTTT. This sequence encodes CASTFIPGQITLGNQPQHF.

The rearrangement uses TRBV28 and TRBJ1-5; 7 nucleotides line up with TRBD1. This CDR3 region has 16 residues. V gave up 4 bases and J gave up 1 base; unmatched junction bases: 7. CDR1 and CDR2 (germline): MDHEN, SYDVKM. CDR3 amino acids: CASSSGQVLSNQPQHF. In nucleotides, the CDR3 is TGTGCCAGCAGTTCCGGACAGGTCCTAAGCAATCAGCCCCAGCATTTT. The full variable domain, rest sourced from reference TRBV28 and TRBJ1-5, is DVKVTQSSRYLVKRTGEKVFLECVQDMDHENMFWYRQDPGLGLRLIYFSYDVKMKEKGDIPEGYSVSREKKERFSLILESASTNQTSMYLCASSSGQVLSNQPQHFGDGTRLSIL.

The V call is TRBV27, the J call TRBJ1-1; no reliable D call. CDR3 length equals 13 residues. V was shortened by 4 bases and J by 0 bases, with 6 bases between the two germline ends. CDR1 and CDR2 from the germline V gene are MNHEY and SMNVEV (reference sequence). In DNA, the CDR3 is TGTGCCAGCAGTTATCAGGTGAACACTGAAGCTTTCTTT. It codes for CASSYQVNTEAFF.

The sample holds one count of this clone. The chain joins TRBV11-2 to TRBJ2-4; 8 positions agree with TRBD2. Germline V gene data show CDR1 as SGHAT and CDR2 as FQNNGV. The CDR3 extends over 14 amino acids. V trimming: 5 bases; J trimming: 8 bases; junction bases outside the gene matches: 8. In nucleotides, the CDR3 is TGTGCCAGCAGCACAACTAGCGGAGGGGACATTCAGTACTTC. Encoded protein: CASSTTSGGDIQYF.

The V and J genes are TRBV19 and TRBJ1-2; D not resolved. The CDR3 is made up of 15 amino acids. Germline CDR1 reads LNHDA; CDR2 reads SQIVND (reference sequence). Trimming shortened V by 3 bases and J by 4 bases, and 15 bases separated the two germline ends. CDR3 protein: CASSIQVDYRYGYTF. CDR3 DNA sequence: TGTGCCAGTAGTATTCAGGTTGACTATCGCTATGGCTACACCTTC.

The chain joins TRBV7-2 to TRBJ2-7; 14 positions match TRBD2. The J segment lost 7 bases and the V segment lost 4 bases, leaving 6 bases of the junction unmatched. CDR1 is SGHTA, CDR2 FQGNSA, per germline. The CDR3 consists of 15 residues. CDR3 protein: CASSSGTSGSKEQYF. In DNA form, the CDR3 reads TGTGCCAGCAGCTCGGGGACTAGCGGGAGTAAGGAGCAGTACTTC.

V usage is TRBV6-5 and J usage is TRBJ2-7; D tentatively reads TRBD1 or TRBD2 (5 bases each). Deletions cut 2 bases from V and 3 bases from J, with 17 bases between. Looked up from germline, CDR1 is MNHEY and CDR2 is SVGAGI. This CDR3 comprises 16 residues. The DNA of the CDR3 is TGTGCCAGCAGTTACGGTTTGGGACCTCCCAACTACGAGCAGTACTTC. Its protein is CASSYGLGPPNYEQYF.

This sequence joins TRBV7-6 and TRBJ1-4, with a weak D call TRBD1 (5 bases). The CDR3 spans 14 residues. The V end was cut by 2 bases, the J end by 5 bases, with 9 bases between. Germline CDR1 is SGHVS and CDR2 is FNYEAQ. This chain's CDR3 is CASSLQGGNEKLFF. The CDR3, as DNA: TGTGCCAGCAGCTTACAGGGCGGGAATGAAAAACTGTTTTTT.

DNA of the CDR3: TGTGCCAGCTCACCAGCAGGGGGAATCGTTGGGGCCAACGTCCTGACTTTC. Encoded protein: CASSPAGGIVGANVLTF. The chain links TRBV18 to TRBJ2-6; 7 bases line up with TRBD1. Germline-derived CDR1 and CDR2 are KGHSH and LQKENI. The CDR3 runs to 17 residues. V lost 2 bases and J lost 3; bases outside the gene matches: 7.

The chain links TRBV28 to TRBJ1-6, with D hard to call. The CDR3 contains 15 residues. The germline V gene encodes CDR1 MDHEN and CDR2 SYDVKM. V shed 8 bases and J shed 7 bases, with 18 bases lying between them. CDR3 in amino acids: CASDPRDRHNSPLHF. The DNA of the CDR3 is TGTGCCAGCGACCCGAGAGACCGACACAATTCACCCCTCCACTTT.

In regard to this clone: Other nucleotide sequences in the sample specify the same CDR3. This chain uses TRBV5-1 with TRBJ2-1; TRBD2 is a possible D gene (7 bases). With 2 bases removed from V and 6 bases from J, the gap between germline ends came to 18 bases. Germline CDR1 SGHRS, CDR2 YFSETQ. This CDR3 is 16 amino acids long. The CDR3 DNA sequence: TGCGCCAGCAGCTTCGGTCGGGGGGCCTGGGGCAATGAGCAGTTCTTC. As protein: CASSFGRGAWGNEQFF.

The chain couples TRBV2 to TRBJ1-2; 8 bases line up with TRBD1. Per germline, CDR1 SNHLY and CDR2 FYNNEI. After removal of 6 bases from V and 6 bases from J, the junction contained 6 bases not matched to a gene. This CDR3 contains 13 residues. The CDR3 DNA is TGTGCCAGCAGGGCTAACAGGGGGGATGGCTACACCTTC. Amino acids: CASRANRGDGYTF.